This record concerns one TCR beta chain sequence. Looked up from germline, CDR1 is MNHEY and CDR2 is SMNVEV (reference sequence). The CDR3 sequence is 14 residues long. V was clipped by 2 bases and J by 7 bases, with 11 bases between them. The record originates from a study of blood T cell repertoires in COVID-19. For the study at large: The analysed material was cDNA or gDNA that came from T cells, B-cell-depleted T cells, or PBMCs.

Profiling relied on immunoSEQ multiplex PCR, and the TCRdb table lists in-frame clones only, not all of them. The repertoire holds approximately 160,000 clones, with approximately 95% as singletons. The TCR originated in an older woman with COVID-19, enrolled during active disease. The chain joins TRBV27 to TRBJ1-4; TRBD1 might be the D (5 bases). The sequencing input was peripheral blood. The CDR3 region is CASSLRQGGEKLFF. As DNA, the CDR3 is TGTGCCAGCAGTTTAAGGCAGGGTGGTGAAAAACTGTTTTTT.